This TCR beta chain came from a study of T-cell reconstitution after alpha-beta-depleted transplantation in children. CDR3 length: 14 amino acids. Between the trimmed V and J ends, which lost 6 bases and 3 bases, there was a span of 14 bases. Germline V gene sequence: CDR1 MGHDK, CDR2 SYGVNS. This clonotype was counted at least ten times. During its preparation, the TCRbeta library received unique molecular identifiers. TCRdb recomputed calls from the PCR reads with MiXCR, one row per CDR3 protein. Of hundreds of thousands of distinct CDR3 sequences in the sample, roughly 15% were seen once. The material sequenced was PBMCs from the stem cell graft donor, taken from the stem cell graft. This clonotype was obtained from a human donor who donated a stem cell graft to a child with acute myeloid leukemia. The rearrangement joins TRBV25-1 to TRBJ1-1; D is perhaps TRBD1 (5 bases). The CDR3 nucleotides read TGTGCCAGCAGGGTAAGGGGCAGGGACACTGAAGCTTTCTTT. Protein sequence: CASRVRGRDTEAFF.